What follows are 21 T cell receptor beta chains derived from one specimen sequenced in a study of T-cell memory formation after mild COVID-19. TCRdb redid the calling of the 5' RACE reads with MiXCR, one entry per CDR3 protein. Here the sample spans fewer than 650,000 distinct CDR3 sequences, less than 25% being singletons. Sequenced sample: PBMCs or a T cell subset sorted from them (not recorded which). These TCRs come from an adult woman who had mild COVID-19 (a few samples of this study predate the infection). Cell type and time point are not known.

The chain links TRBV5-1 to TRBJ2-1, with TRBD1 identical over 7 bases. There are 17 residues in the CDR3. The germline gives CDR1 SGHRS, CDR2 YFSETQ. J was trimmed by 8 bases and V by 4 bases; bases with no gene match: 18. This CDR3 is CASSPYFGPGGMDEQFF. Written as DNA, the CDR3 is TGCGCCAGCAGCCCCTACTTTGGACCAGGGGGTATGGATGAGCAGTTCTTC.

This clonotype was counted many times. This rearrangement joins TRBV24-1 to TRBJ2-2; tentative D call: TRBD2 (5 bases). The CDR3 totals 13 residues. Trimming took 4 bases from V and 8 from J, leaving 10 bases between them. Germline V CDR1 and CDR2: KGHDR, SFDVKD. This CDR3 is CATSDGVSGELFF. The CDR3 nucleotides read TGTGCCACCAGTGACGGGGTTTCGGGGGAGCTGTTTTTT.

The chain recombines TRBV24-1 with TRBJ2-1, with D tentatively TRBD1 (5 bases). Germline CDR1 is KGHDR and CDR2 is SFDVKD. The CDR3 runs 13 residues. Trimming left V 4 bases short and J 8 bases short, with 11 bases between. CDR3: CATSEGEGDEQFF. The CDR3 nucleotides read TGTGCCACCAGTGAAGGGGAAGGCGATGAGCAGTTCTTC.

In this sample, this clonotype turned up a few times. This chain links TRBV14 with TRBJ1-2, with a possible D match to TRBD1 (5 bases). V lost 0 bases to trimming and J lost 4 bases, with 15 bases between them. The germline gives CDR1 SGHDN, CDR2 FVKESK. This CDR3 has 16 amino acids. The CDR3 loop is CASSQESRARGYGYTF. The CDR3 coding sequence is TGTGCCAGCAGCCAAGAGTCCCGGGCGAGGGGCTATGGCTACACCTTC.

This clonotype was recorded a few times. The chain carries TRBV4-2 and TRBJ1-1; 8 bases are a match to TRBD1. The junction had 8 bases not matched to a gene; V was cut back by 3 bases and J by 2 bases. Germline values: CDR1 LGHNA, CDR2 YNFKEQ. This CDR3 has 16 residues. CDR3 bases: TGTGCCAGCAGCCACGGCTCAGGGGGCTCCAACACTGAAGCTTTCTTT. Its translation: CASSHGSGGSNTEAFF.

Only a few counts were recorded for this clonotype. The chain links TRBV12-3 or TRBV12-4 to TRBJ1-5, with 7 bases aligning to TRBD1. The CDR3 extends over 12 amino acids. V was clipped by 6 bases and J by 6 bases; unmatched bases: 2. The CDR3 region is CASRPGGQPQHF. Here the CDR3 DNA reads TGTGCCAGCAGGCCAGGGGGTCAGCCCCAGCATTTT.

The CDR3 DNA reads TGCGCCAGCAGCTCGAGCCGTGGGGGACAGCCTAATTCACCCCTCCACTTT. Translation gives CASSSSRGGQPNSPLHF. J is TRBJ1-6 and V is TRBV5-1; the match to TRBD1 covers 7 bases. This CDR3 has 17 residues. V lost 3 bases and J lost 6; bases outside the gene matches: 12. Per germline, CDR1 SGHRS and CDR2 YFSETQ.

The chain carries TRBV5-1 and TRBJ1-1, with TRBD1 matching 9 bases. Per germline, CDR1 SGHRS and CDR2 YFSETQ. CDR3 size: 12 residues. V shed 4 bases, J shed 11 bases, and the junction held 6 bases outside the gene matches. The CDR3 DNA follows: TGCGCCAGCAGCCCGGACAGGGGTGAGGCTTTCTTT. Protein product: CASSPDRGEAFF.

This clonotype was found once. The rearrangement links TRBV7-3 to TRBJ2-3; 7 positions agree with TRBD1. This CDR3 region has 16 residues. The V and J ends lost 5 bases and 2 bases, in that order; junction bases with no gene match: 10. Germline values: CDR1 SGHTA, CDR2 FQGTGA. The CDR3 region has the DNA TGTGCCAGCAGCGCAACCAGGACAGGAGCCACAGATACGCAGTATTTT. Its protein product is CASSATRTGATDTQYF.

The chain couples TRBV27 to TRBJ1-5; maybe TRBD1 (5 bases). The germline V gene encodes CDR1 MNHEY and CDR2 SMNVEV (reference sequence). The V gene lost 0 bases and the J gene lost 2 bases, with 11 bases spanning the gap. The CDR3 totals 16 residues. DNA of the CDR3: TGTGCCAGCAGTTTATCTCTGGGGCTTGGCAATCAGCCCCAGCATTTT. Translated: CASSLSLGLGNQPQHF.

The table lists this clonotype with a few counts. The gene calls are TRBV6-6 and TRBJ2-5; tentatively, D is TRBD1 (6 bases). There are 14 residues in the CDR3. Trimming removed 1 base at V and 7 bases at J, with 13 bases between. CDR1 is MNHNY and CDR2 is SVGAGI in the germline V gene (reference sequence). This chain's CDR3 is CASSYLLGAGTQYF. DNA of the CDR3: TGTGCCAGCAGTTACTTACTGGGGGCGGGGACCCAGTACTTC.

V gene TRBV6-6 combines with J gene TRBJ2-4; D unresolved. The CDR3 extends over 12 amino acids. V was shortened by 5 bases and J by 12 bases, with 14 bases between the two germline ends. Germline V CDR1 and CDR2: MNHNY, SVGAGI (reference sequence). CDR3 region: CASSPDGLTQYF. CDR3 DNA sequence: TGTGCCAGCAGTCCGGATGGGTTGACTCAGTACTTC.

The chain combines TRBV5-4 with TRBJ1-4, with D possibly being TRBD1 (5 bases). In germline, CDR1 is SGHNT, CDR2 YYREEE (reference sequence). Deletions cut 2 bases from V and 7 bases from J, with 12 bases between. This CDR3 contains 14 residues. In DNA, the CDR3 is TGTGCCAGCAGCTTCCAAGGGGCAGGTGAAAAACTGTTTTTT. The encoded protein is CASSFQGAGEKLFF.

This clonotype was seen more than once but under ten times. The V and J genes are TRBV7-3 and TRBJ2-1; D may be TRBD2 (5 bases). Trimming removed 5 bases at V and 5 bases at J, with 16 bases between. This CDR3 has 15 residues. Germline-derived CDR1 and CDR2 are SGHTA and FQGTGA. CDR3 amino acids: CASSLGWSGHNEQFF. DNA for the CDR3: TGTGCCAGCAGCCTAGGGTGGAGCGGTCACAATGAGCAGTTCTTC.

The gene calls are TRBV6-2 or TRBV6-3 and TRBJ2-2, with D unresolved. This CDR3 is 16 amino acids long. Trimming stripped 9 bases from V and 1 base from J, with 18 bases between. Germline lookup yields CDR1 MNHEY and CDR2 SVGEGT. The DNA of the CDR3 is TGTGCCAGTAGTCTGCTGGAGCAGCGGAACACCGGGGAGCTGTTTTTT. It translates to CASSLLEQRNTGELFF.

This clonotype appeared a few times. The rearrangement joins TRBV6-2 or TRBV6-3 to TRBJ1-2; D not resolved. Trimming took off 2 bases at V and 6 bases at J, with 4 bases between the two ends. The CDR3 is made up of 11 amino acids. Germline V CDR1 and CDR2: MNHEY, SVGEGT. CDR3 nucleotides: TGTGCCAGCAGTTACCCAGATGGCTACACCTTC. Protein: CASSYPDGYTF.

This rearrangement joins TRBV12-5 to TRBJ2-3; no clear D. This CDR3 region has 13 residues. The germline V gene encodes CDR1 LGHNT and CDR2 FRNRAP. Trimming took off 2 bases at V and 6 bases at J, with 9 bases between the two ends. CDR3 sequence reads: CASGLTGWDTQYF. In DNA, the CDR3 is TGTGCTAGTGGTTTGACGGGTTGGGATACGCAGTATTTT.

This clonotype has more than one count but fewer than ten. This chain joins TRBV24-1 and TRBJ2-1; 8 bases are a match to TRBD1. Unmatched junction bases numbered 14, after V lost 3 bases and J lost 8 bases. Germline values: CDR1 KGHDR, CDR2 SFDVKD. The CDR3 is 17 amino acids. The CDR3 is CATSDRDRWGKLDEQFF. CDR3 DNA: TGTGCCACCAGTGATCGGGACAGGTGGGGGAAGTTAGATGAGCAGTTCTTC.

As for this clonotype: This may be a read error: a much more frequent sequence differs by one nucleotide. The rearrangement uses TRBV7-3 and TRBJ2-1, with D uncertain. The germline V gene has CDR1 SGHTA and CDR2 FQGTGA. Trimming shortened V by 4 bases and J by 0 bases, and 10 bases separated the two germline ends. CDR3 size: 15 residues. The CDR3 reads CASSSTWSSYNEQFF. For the CDR3, the DNA is TGTGCCAGCAGCTCCACTTGGAGCTCCTACAATGAGCAGTTCTTC.

The genes are TRBV4-1 and TRBJ1-4; D ambiguous. Trimming left V 5 bases short and J 3 bases short, with 4 bases between. CDR3 size: 12 residues. Per germline, CDR1 MGHRA and CDR2 YSYEKL. The CDR3 bases are TGCGCCAGCAGCACCCCTAATGAAAAACTGTTTTTT. Translating it yields CASSTPNEKLFF.

CDR3 region: CASSFQTGANSPLHF. CDR3 DNA: TGTGCCAGCAGCTTCCAGACAGGGGCGAATTCACCCCTCCACTTT. This chain uses TRBV9 with TRBJ1-6; 8 positions match TRBD1. Germline V gene sequence: CDR1 SGDLS, CDR2 YYNGEE. J lost 7 bases, V lost 4 bases, and 7 bases had no gene match. The CDR3 has 15 amino acids.